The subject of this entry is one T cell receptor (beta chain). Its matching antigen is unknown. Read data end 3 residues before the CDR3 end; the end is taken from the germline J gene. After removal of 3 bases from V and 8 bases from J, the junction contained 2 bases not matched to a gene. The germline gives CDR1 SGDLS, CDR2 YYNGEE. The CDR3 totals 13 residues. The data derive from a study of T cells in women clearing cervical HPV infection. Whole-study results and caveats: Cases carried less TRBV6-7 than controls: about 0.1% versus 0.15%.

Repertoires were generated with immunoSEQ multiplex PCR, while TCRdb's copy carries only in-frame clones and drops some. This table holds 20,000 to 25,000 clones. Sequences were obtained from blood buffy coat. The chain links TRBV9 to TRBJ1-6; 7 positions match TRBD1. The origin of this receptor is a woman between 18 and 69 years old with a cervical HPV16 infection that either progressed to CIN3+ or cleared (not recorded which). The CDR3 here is CASSGTGDSPLHF. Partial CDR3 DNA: TGTGCCAGCAGCGGAACAGGGGATTCACCC.